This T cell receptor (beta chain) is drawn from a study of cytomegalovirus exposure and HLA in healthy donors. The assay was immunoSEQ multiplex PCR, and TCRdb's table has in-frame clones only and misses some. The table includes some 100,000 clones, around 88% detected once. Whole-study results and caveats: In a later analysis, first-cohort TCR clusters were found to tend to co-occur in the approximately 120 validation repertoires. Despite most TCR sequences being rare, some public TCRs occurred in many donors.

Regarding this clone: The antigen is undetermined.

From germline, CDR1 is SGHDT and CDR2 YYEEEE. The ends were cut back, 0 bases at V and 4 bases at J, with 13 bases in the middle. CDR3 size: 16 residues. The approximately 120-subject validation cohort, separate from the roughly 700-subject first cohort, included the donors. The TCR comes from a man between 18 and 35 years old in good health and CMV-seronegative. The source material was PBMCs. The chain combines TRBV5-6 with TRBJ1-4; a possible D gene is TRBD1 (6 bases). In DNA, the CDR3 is TGTGCCAGCAGCTTGGCCCCTGGGGGCTTTAATGAAAAACTGTTTTTT. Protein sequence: CASSLAPGGFNEKLFF.